In this sample, the clone carrying this T cell receptor (beta chain) turned up a few times. What it binds is not known. The CDR3 has 11 residues. The V end was cut by 2 bases, the J end by 8 bases, with 9 bases between. Germline V gives CDR1 DFQATT, CDR2 SNEGSKA (reference sequence). ViraFEST expansion of antigen-specific CD4+ T cells with viral peptide pools preceded sequencing. The authors isolated CD4+ T cells after 10 days of culture. Vaccine recipients lacked prior SARS-CoV-2 infection and had negative nucleocapsid antibodies. With around 10 ug/ml peptides and about 9.7 IU/ml IL-2, 2 million or so PBMC per well were cultured. Profiled with immunoSEQ multiplex PCR; TCRdb holds only in-frame clones, not every one. The data hold about 55,000 clones, with around 68% observed a single time. These data belong to a study of vaccination effects on CD4 cells after COVID-19.

Sequenced here: CD4+ T cells from PBMCs cultured with SARS-CoV-2 spike peptides, sampled before COVID-19 vaccination. The chain uses TRBV20-1 and TRBJ1-1, with unresolved D. This clonotype was obtained from a human donor who received a COVID-19 vaccine. The CDR3 DNA is TGCAGTGCTAGACCCGGCCGGGAAGCTTTCTTT. It specifies CSARPGREAFF.